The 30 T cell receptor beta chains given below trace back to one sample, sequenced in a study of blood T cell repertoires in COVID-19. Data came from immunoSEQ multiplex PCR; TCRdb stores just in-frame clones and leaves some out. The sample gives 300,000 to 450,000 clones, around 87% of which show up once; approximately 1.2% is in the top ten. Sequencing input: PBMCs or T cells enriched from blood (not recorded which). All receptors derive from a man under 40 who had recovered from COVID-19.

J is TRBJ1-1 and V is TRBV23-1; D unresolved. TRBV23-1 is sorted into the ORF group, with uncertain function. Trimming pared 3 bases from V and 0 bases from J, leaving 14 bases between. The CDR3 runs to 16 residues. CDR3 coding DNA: TGCGCCAGCAGTCAGGGCCCCCCAAAGATGAACACTGAAGCTTTCTTT. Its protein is CASSQGPPKMNTEAFF.

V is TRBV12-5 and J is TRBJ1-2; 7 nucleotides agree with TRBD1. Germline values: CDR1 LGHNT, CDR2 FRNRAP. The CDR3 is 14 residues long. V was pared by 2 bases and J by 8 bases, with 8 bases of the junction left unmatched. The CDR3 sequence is CASGLITGAGGYTF. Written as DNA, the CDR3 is TGTGCTAGTGGTTTGATTACAGGGGCTGGCGGCTACACCTTC.

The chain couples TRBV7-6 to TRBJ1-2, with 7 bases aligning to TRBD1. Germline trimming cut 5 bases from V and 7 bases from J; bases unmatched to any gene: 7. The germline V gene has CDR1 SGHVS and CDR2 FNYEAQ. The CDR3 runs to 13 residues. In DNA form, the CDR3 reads TGTGCCAGCAGCCAGGGGACAGTATCTGGCTACACCTTC. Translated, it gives CASSQGTVSGYTF.

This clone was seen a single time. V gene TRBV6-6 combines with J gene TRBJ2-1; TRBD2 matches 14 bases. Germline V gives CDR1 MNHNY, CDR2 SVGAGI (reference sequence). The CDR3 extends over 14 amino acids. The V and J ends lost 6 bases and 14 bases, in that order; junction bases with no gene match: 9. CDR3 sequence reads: CASSLGLAGGGEFF. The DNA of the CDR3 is TGTGCCAGCAGCTTAGGACTAGCGGGGGGTGGTGAGTTCTTC.

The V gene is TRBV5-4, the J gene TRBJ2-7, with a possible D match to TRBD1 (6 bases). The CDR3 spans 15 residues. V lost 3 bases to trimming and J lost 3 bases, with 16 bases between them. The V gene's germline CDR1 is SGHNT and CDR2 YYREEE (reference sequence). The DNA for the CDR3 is TGTGCCAGCAGCTCTAAGACAGGAGCAATCTACGAGCAGTACTTC. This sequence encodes CASSSKTGAIYEQYF. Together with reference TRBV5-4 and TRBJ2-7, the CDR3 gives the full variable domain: ETGVTQSPTHLIKTRGQQVTLRCSSQSGHNTVSWYQQALGQGPQFIFQYYREEENGRGNFPPRFSGLQFPNYSSELNVNALELDDSALYLCASSSKTGAIYEQYFGPGTRLTVT.

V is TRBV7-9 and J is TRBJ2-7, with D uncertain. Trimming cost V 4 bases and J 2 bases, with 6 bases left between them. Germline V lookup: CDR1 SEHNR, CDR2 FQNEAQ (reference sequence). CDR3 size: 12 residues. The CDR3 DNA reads TGTGCCAGCAGCTACATCACCTACGAGCAGTACTTC. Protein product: CASSYITYEQYF.

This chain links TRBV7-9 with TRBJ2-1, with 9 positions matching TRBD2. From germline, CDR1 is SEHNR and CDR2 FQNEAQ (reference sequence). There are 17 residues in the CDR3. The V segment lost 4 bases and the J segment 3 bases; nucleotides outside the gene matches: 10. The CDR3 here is CASSSRLAEGFYNEQFF. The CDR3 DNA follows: TGTGCCAGCAGCTCAAGACTAGCGGAGGGATTCTACAATGAGCAGTTCTTC.

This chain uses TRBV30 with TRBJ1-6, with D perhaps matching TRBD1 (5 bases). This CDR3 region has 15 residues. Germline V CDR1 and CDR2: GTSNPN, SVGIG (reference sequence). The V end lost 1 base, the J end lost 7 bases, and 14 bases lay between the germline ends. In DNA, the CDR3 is TGTGCCTGGAGTGGCGGGACGGCGGGCAATTCACCCCTCCACTTT. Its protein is CAWSGGTAGNSPLHF.

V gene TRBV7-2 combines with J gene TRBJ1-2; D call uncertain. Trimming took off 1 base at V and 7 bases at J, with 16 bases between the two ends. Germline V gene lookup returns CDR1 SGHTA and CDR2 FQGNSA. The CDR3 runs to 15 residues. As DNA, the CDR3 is TGTGCCAGCAGCTTAGTCCAGGCCCTAACCGCTGGCTACACCTTC. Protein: CASSLVQALTAGYTF.

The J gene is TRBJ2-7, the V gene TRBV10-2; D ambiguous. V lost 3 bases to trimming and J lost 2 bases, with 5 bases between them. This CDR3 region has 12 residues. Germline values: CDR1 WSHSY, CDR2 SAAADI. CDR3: CASSDPAYEQYF. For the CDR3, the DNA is TGCGCCAGCAGTGATCCAGCCTACGAGCAGTACTTC.

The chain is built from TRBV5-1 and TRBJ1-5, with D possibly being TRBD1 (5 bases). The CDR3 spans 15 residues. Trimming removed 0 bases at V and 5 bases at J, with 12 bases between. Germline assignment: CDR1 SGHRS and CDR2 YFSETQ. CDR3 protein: CASSLGAGGDQPQHF. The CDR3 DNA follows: TGCGCCAGCAGCTTGGGCGCCGGGGGAGATCAGCCCCAGCATTTT.

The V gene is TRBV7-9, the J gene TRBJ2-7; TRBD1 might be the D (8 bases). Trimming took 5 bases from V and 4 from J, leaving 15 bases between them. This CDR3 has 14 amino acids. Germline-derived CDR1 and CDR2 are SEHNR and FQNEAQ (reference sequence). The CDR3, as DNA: TGTGCCAGCAGCACGAAACAGGGGGGGTACGAGCAGTACTTC. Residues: CASSTKQGGYEQYF.

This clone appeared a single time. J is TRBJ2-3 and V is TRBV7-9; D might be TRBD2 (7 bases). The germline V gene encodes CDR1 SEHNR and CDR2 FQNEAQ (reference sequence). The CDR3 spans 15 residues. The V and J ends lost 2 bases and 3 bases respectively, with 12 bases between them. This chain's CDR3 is CASSLMGGRTDTQYF. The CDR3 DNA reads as TGTGCCAGCAGCTTAATGGGGGGGCGGACAGATACGCAGTATTTT.

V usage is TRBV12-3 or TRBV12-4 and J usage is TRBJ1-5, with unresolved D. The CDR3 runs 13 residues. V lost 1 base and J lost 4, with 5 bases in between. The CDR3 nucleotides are TGTGCCAGCAGTTTAGACGAGAATCAGCCCCAGCATTTT. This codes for CASSLDENQPQHF.

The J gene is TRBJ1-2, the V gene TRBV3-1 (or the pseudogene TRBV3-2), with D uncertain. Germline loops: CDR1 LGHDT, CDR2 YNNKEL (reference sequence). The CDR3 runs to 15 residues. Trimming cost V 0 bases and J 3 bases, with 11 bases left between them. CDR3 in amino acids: CASSQEHAAYYGYTF. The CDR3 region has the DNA TGTGCCAGCAGCCAAGAGCATGCAGCGTACTATGGCTACACCTTC.

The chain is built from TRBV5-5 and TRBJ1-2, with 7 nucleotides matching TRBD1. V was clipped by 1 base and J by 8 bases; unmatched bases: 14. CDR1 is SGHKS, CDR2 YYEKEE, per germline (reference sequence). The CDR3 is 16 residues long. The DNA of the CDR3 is TGTGCCAGCAGCTTGTCCCCGGGCAGGGGGATTGAGGGCTACACCTTC. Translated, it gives CASSLSPGRGIEGYTF.

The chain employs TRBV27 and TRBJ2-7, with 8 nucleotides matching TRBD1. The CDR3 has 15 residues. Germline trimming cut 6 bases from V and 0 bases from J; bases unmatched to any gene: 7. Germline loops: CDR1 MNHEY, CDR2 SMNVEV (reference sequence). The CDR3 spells CASRAGGSSSYEQYF. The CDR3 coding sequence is TGTGCCAGCAGAGCAGGGGGCAGTAGCTCCTACGAGCAGTACTTC.

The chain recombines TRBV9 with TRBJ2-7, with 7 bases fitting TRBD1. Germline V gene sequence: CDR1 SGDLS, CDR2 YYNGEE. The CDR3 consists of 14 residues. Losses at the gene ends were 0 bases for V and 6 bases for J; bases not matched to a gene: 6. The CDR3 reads CASSVAGGTIEQYF. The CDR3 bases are TGTGCCAGCAGCGTAGCAGGGGGTACGATCGAGCAGTACTTC.

CDR3 sequence reads: CASSYSGTPFSTDTQYF. As DNA, the CDR3 is TGTGCCAGCAGTTACTCTGGGACTCCGTTCAGCACAGATACGCAGTATTTT. The chain has TRBV6-2 or TRBV6-3 and TRBJ2-3; tentatively, D is TRBD2 (6 bases). From germline, CDR1 is MNHEY and CDR2 SVGEGT. The ends were cut back, 0 bases at V and 0 bases at J, with 13 bases in the middle. The CDR3 is 17 amino acids.

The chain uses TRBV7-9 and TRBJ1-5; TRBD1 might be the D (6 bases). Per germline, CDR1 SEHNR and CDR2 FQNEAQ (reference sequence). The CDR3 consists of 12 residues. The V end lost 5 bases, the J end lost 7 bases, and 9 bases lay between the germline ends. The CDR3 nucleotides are TGTGCCAGCAGCGAGGGGGGGCAGCCCCAGCATTTT. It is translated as CASSEGGQPQHF.

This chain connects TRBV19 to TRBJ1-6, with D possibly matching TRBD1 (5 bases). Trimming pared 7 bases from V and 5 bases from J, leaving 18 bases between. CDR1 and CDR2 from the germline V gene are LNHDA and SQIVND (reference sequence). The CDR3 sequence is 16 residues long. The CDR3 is CASNRLGGVHNSPLHF. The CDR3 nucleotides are TGTGCCAGTAACCGGCTGGGGGGTGTACATAATTCACCCCTCCACTTT.

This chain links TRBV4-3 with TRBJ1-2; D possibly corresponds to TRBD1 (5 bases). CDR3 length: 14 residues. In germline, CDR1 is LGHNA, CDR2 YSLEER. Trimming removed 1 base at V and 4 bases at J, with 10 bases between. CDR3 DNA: TGCGCCAGCAGCCAAGGTCAGGGTGTCTATGGCTACACCTTC. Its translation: CASSQGQGVYGYTF.

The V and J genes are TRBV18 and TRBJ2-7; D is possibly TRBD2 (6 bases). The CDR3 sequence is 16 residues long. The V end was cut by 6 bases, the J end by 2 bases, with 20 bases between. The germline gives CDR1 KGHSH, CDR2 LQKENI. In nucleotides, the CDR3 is TGTGCCAGCTCTCTGTATTCCCCGGGACTGACCTACGAGCAGTACTTC. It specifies CASSLYSPGLTYEQYF.

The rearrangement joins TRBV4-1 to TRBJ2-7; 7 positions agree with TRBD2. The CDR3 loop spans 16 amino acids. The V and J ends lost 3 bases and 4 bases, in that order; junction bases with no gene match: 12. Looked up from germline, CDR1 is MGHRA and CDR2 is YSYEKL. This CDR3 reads CASSHLGQRGYYEQYF. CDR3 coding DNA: TGCGCCAGCAGCCACCTTGGCCAGCGGGGCTATTACGAGCAGTACTTC.

The CDR3 region has the DNA TGTGCCAGCAGCCAAGACTGGGGACACCGTGGAGTGAACTATGGCTACACCTTC. This sequence encodes CASSQDWGHRGVNYGYTF. The rearrangement uses TRBV14 and TRBJ1-2; possible D gene TRBD1, 6 bases. Germline V lookup: CDR1 SGHDN, CDR2 FVKESK. The CDR3 is 18 residues long. Trimming removed 0 bases from V and 2 bases from J, with 19 bases in between.

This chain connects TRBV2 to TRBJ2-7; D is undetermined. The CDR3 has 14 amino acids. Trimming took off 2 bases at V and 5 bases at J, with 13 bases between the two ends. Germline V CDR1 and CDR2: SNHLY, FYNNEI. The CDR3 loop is CASSELQSWDEQYF. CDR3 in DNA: TGTGCCAGCAGTGAATTACAGTCCTGGGACGAGCAGTACTTC.

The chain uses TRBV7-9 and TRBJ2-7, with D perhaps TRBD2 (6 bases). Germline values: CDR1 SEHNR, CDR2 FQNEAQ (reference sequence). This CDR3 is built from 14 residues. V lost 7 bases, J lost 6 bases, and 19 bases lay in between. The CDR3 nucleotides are TGTGCCAGCACAATAAACGTCGACGGGGGCGAGCAGTACTTC. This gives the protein CASTINVDGGEQYF.

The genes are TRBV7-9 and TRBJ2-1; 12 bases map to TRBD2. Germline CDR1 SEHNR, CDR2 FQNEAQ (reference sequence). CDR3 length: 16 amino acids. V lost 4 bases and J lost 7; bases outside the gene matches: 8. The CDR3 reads CASSSLLAGGWNEQFF. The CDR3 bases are TGTGCCAGCAGCTCGTTACTAGCGGGGGGTTGGAATGAGCAGTTCTTC.

CDR3 bases: TGTGCCAGCAGTGAAGACAGCCCCACAGATACGCAGTATTTT. The encoded protein is CASSEDSPTDTQYF. The V call is TRBV2, the J call TRBJ2-3; D gene uncertain. The CDR3 covers 14 residues. CDR1 is SNHLY, CDR2 FYNNEI, per germline. The germline V and J ends were trimmed by 1 base and 2 bases, with 7 bases remaining between them.

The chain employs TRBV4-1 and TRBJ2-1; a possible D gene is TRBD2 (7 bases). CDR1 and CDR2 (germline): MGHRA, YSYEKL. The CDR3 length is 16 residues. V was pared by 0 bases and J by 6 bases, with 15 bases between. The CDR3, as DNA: TGCGCCAGCAGCCAAGATGACGGGGGGCTCTTCAATGAGCAGTTCTTC. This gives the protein CASSQDDGGLFNEQFF.